This TCR beta chain was documented in a study of PD-1 blockade in classical Hodgkin lymphoma. Findings and caveats of the study: What drove the repertoire differences, possibly disease activity or prior therapy, has not been defined. Newly diagnosed patients had baseline TCR diversity that was reportedly lower than that of healthy donors.

Germline-derived CDR1 and CDR2 are SGHDN and FVKESK. V was cut by 4 bases and J by 6 bases, with 7 bases left in between. This CDR3 contains 11 residues. Described time point: newly diagnosed, previously untreated cHL patient sample. A comparison was provided by newly diagnosed, untreated classical Hodgkin lymphoma PBMCs. Assay used: immunoSEQ multiplex PCR; TCRdb lists only in-frame clones, some missing. The sample includes around 50,000 clones, approximately 90% of them seen just once. As for this clone: The antigen is unknown.

Sequences were obtained from peripheral blood mononuclear cells (PBMCs). The source of this sequence is a human donor with classical Hodgkin lymphoma. V is TRBV14 and J is TRBJ2-7; TRBD2 is a possible D gene (6 bases). In nucleotides, the CDR3 is TGTGCCAGCAGCCGAGCGGGCGAGCAGTACTTC. Translating gives CASSRAGEQYF.